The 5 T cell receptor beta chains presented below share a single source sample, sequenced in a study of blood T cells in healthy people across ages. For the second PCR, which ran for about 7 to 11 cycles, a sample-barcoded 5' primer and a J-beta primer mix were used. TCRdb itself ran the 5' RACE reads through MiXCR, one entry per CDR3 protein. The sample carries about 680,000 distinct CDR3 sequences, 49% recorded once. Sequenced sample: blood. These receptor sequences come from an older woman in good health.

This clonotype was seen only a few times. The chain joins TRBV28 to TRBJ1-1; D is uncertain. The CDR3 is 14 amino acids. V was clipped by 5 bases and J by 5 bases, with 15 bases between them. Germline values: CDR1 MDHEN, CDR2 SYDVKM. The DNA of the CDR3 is TGTGCCAGCAGTCCCCTGGGAATTGGGACTGAAGCTTTCTTT. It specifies CASSPLGIGTEAFF.

CDR3: CATSRDSGSVSYEQYF. The CDR3 region has the DNA TGTGCCACCAGCAGAGACAGCGGGAGCGTCTCCTACGAGCAGTACTTC. This chain links TRBV15 with TRBJ2-7, with 8 nucleotides matching TRBD2. Germline CDR1 LNHNV, CDR2 YYDKDF (reference sequence). There are 16 residues in the CDR3. Trimming at V came to 0 bases and at J to 0 bases, leaving 4 bases not matched to a gene.

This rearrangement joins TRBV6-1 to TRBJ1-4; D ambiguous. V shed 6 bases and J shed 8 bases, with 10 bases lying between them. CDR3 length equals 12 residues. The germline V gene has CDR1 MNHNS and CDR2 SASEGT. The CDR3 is CASSPREEKLFF. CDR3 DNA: TGTGCCAGCAGCCCTCGGGAAGAAAAACTGTTTTTT.

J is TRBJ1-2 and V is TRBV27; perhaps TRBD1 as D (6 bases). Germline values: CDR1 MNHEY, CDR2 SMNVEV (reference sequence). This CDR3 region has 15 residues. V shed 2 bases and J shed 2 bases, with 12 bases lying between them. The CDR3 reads CASSLIGGQNYGYTF. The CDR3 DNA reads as TGTGCCAGCAGTTTAATAGGGGGTCAAAACTATGGCTACACCTTC.

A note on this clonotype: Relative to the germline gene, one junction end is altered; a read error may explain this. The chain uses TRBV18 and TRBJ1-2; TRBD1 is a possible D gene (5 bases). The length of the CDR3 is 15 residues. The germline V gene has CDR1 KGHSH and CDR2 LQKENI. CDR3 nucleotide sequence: TGCGCCAGCTCACTACGAACTGGGGCAGCCTATGGCTACACCTTC. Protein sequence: CASSLRTGAAYGYTF.